This T cell receptor beta chain is drawn from a study of blood T cell repertoires in COVID-19. This clone was observed once. Generated by immunoSEQ multiplex PCR, the TCRdb table keeps only in-frame clones and is missing some. The sample yields some 120,000 clones, around 83% seen once. Trimming cost V 4 bases and J 5 bases; bases outside gene matches: 3. The germline V gene encodes CDR1 GTSNPN and CDR2 SVGIG (reference sequence). This CDR3 has 12 amino acids. The rearrangement uses TRBV30 and TRBJ2-5, with TRBD1 matching 8 bases. The sequenced material came from peripheral blood. This receptor was obtained from a man older than 75 with active or convalescent COVID-19. The CDR3 loop reads CAWTRTGETQYF. The CDR3 DNA is TGTGCCTGGACACGGACAGGGGAGACCCAGTACTTC.